This T cell receptor gamma chain was recorded in a study of gamma-delta chains in newborns, infants, children. The wider study: Polyclonal expansion of innate γδ T cells after birth follows microbial exposure.

Trimming removed 2 bases from V and 7 bases from J; junction bases left unmatched: 4. Germline loops: CDR1 VENAVY, CDR2 YDSYNSRV. This CDR3 is built from 13 residues. TCRdb redid clone calling on the reads using CATT. The table has approximately 3,800 gamma-chain clones, about 61% seen once. This chain connects TRGV8 to TRGJP2. No J segment appears in TCRdb, so it was assigned here by matching the sequence to germline. Sequencing was done on a sample of blood. The receptor's source is a child who was a newborn, infant or young child, either healthy, febrile or measles-vaccinated (not recorded which). CDR3 amino acids: CATWDKIDWIKTF. CDR3 in DNA: TGTGCCACCTGGGATAAAATTGATTGGATCAAGACGTTT.